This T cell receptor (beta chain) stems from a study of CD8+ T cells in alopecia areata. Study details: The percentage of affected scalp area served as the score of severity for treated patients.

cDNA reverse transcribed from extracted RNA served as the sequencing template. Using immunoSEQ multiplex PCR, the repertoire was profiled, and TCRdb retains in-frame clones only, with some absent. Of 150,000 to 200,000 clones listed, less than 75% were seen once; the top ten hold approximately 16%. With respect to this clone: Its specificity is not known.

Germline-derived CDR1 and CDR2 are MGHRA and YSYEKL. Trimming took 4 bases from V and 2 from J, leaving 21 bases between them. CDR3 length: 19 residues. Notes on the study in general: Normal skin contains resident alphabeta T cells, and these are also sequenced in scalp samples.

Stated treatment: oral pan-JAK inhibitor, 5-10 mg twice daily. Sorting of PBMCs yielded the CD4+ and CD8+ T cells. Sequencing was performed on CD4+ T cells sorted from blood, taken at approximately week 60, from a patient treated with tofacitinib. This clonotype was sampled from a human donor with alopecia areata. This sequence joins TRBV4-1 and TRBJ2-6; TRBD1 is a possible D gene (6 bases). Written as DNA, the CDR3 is TGCGCCAGCAGCCTAGACAGCAGACGCCCAGGGGCTGGGGCCAACGTCCTGACTTTC. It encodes CASSLDSRRPGAGANVLTF.